Below, one TCR beta chain is given with its context. The antigen is undetermined. It was one heparinised blood draw, averaging around 120 mL, that each donor gave. The data originate from a study of beta chain features in type 1 diabetes. Sequencing targeted expressed TCRB transcripts, as all isolated RNA had been reverse transcribed. TCRdb keeps only in-frame clones here, not all; method: immunoSEQ multiplex PCR. Of 300,000 to 350,000 clones in the sample, around 9.7% were seen once. Trimming removed 0 bases from V and 5 bases from J, with 7 bases in between. Per the germline V gene, CDR1 is LNHNV and CDR2 is YYDKDF (reference sequence). There are 13 residues in the CDR3. Overall study findings and caveats: When VDJ junctions were examined, type 1 diabetes patients showed fewer insertions and more deletions. For patients, the naive, central memory and Treg TCRB repertoires appeared more alike than for healthy donors. Shorter TCRB CDR3s, moderately but significantly so, were found in Type 1 diabetes patients in all four CD4+ subsets. PCR might favor shorter templates, equally in patients and controls.

Specimen: central memory CD4+ T cells from blood. This receptor was obtained from a man aged 30-40 years with type 1 diabetes. The V gene is TRBV15, the J gene TRBJ1-1, with D unresolved. The CDR3 here is CATSRDRVTEAFF. CDR3 coding DNA: TGTGCCACCAGCAGAGATCGGGTTACTGAAGCTTTCTTT.